The 21 T cell receptor beta chains below were found in one sample sequenced in a study of early T cells in non-severe SARS-CoV-2 infection. TCRdb reanalysed the 5' RACE reads using MiXCR and keeps one entry per CDR3 protein. Counted here are about 85,000 distinct CDR3 sequences, 13% to 15% occurring once; the ten biggest clones make up roughly 7%. The sequencing input was whole blood. These receptor sequences come from an adult who was a healthcare worker with PCR-confirmed SARS-CoV-2 infection or an uninfected control (not recorded which).

The rearrangement links TRBV18 to TRBJ1-1; D gene uncertain. Looked up from germline, CDR1 is KGHSH and CDR2 is LQKENI. Trimming took off 2 bases at V and 1 base at J, with 5 bases between the two ends. This CDR3 contains 13 residues. The CDR3 spells CASSPVGNTEAFF. The CDR3 region has the DNA TGTGCCAGCTCACCAGTTGGGAACACTGAAGCTTTCTTT.

This clonotype was observed a few times. The rearrangement joins TRBV7-2 to TRBJ2-5; tentative D call: TRBD2 (6 bases). V gave up 5 bases and J gave up 5 bases, with 12 bases separating them. Germline values: CDR1 SGHTA, CDR2 FQGNSA. This CDR3 region has 13 residues. CDR3: CASSPGVRETQYF. For the CDR3, the DNA is TGTGCCAGCAGCCCGGGAGTCCGGGAGACCCAGTACTTC.

V gene TRBV29-1 combines with J gene TRBJ2-6; D is unresolved. The CDR3 covers 13 residues. In germline, CDR1 is SQVTM, CDR2 ANQGSEA. V shed 4 bases and J shed 3 bases, with 7 bases lying between them. The CDR3 here is CSVGRGGANVLTF. The CDR3, as DNA: TGCAGCGTTGGCCGTGGTGGGGCCAACGTCCTGACTTTC.

The sample holds many counts of this clonotype. This chain uses TRBV5-5 with TRBJ2-2; 7 bases map to TRBD1. CDR3 size: 14 residues. J gave up 8 bases and V 5 bases, and 9 bases lay outside the gene matches. Germline V gene data show CDR1 as SGHKS and CDR2 as YYEKEE (reference sequence). CDR3 DNA: TGTGCCAGCAGTCCGACAGGGCAATGGGGGGAGCTGTTTTTT. Protein product: CASSPTGQWGELFF.

This clonotype was detected only a few times. V is TRBV6-1 and J is TRBJ2-2; D is unclear. The CDR3 covers 11 residues. Trimming removed 7 bases from V and 5 bases from J, with 5 bases in between. The V gene's germline CDR1 is MNHNS and CDR2 SASEGT. CDR3 amino acids: CASKSTGELFF. The DNA of the CDR3 is TGTGCCAGCAAGTCAACCGGGGAGCTGTTTTTT.

The CDR3 DNA is TGTGCCAGCAGCCAAAGGGGAACTAATGAAAAACTGTTTTTT. It translates to CASSQRGTNEKLFF. This rearrangement joins TRBV3-1 to TRBJ1-4, with D possibly matching TRBD1 (5 bases). The CDR3 has 14 residues. Germline V gives CDR1 LGHDT, CDR2 YNNKEL (reference sequence). The ends were cut back, 2 bases at V and 1 base at J, with 5 bases in the middle.

This clonotype was picked up a small number of times. The rearrangement joins TRBV7-9 to TRBJ2-2, with 7 bases aligning to TRBD1. Germline CDR1 and CDR2: SEHNR and FQNEAQ (reference sequence). This CDR3 has 16 amino acids. The V gene end was trimmed by 2 bases and the J gene end by 4 bases; junction bases not matched to a gene: 7. In nucleotides, the CDR3 is TGTGCCAGCAGCTTAACTAGACAGGGACCCACCGGGGAGCTGTTTTTT. This codes for CASSLTRQGPTGELFF.

The sample holds a few counts of this clonotype. The chain couples TRBV6-5 to TRBJ2-1, with 8 bases that match TRBD1. Trimming took 7 bases from V and 5 from J; bases not matched to a gene: 7. Per the germline V gene, CDR1 is MNHEY and CDR2 is SVGAGI. The CDR3 loop spans 14 amino acids. The CDR3 spells CASNPDRAHNEQFF. CDR3 DNA: TGTGCCAGCAACCCGGACAGGGCCCACAATGAGCAGTTCTTC.

The chain joins TRBV20-1 to TRBJ2-7; 11 bases map to TRBD2. The CDR3 is 13 residues long. Germline V lookup: CDR1 DFQATT, CDR2 SNEGSKA (reference sequence). The V and J ends lost 6 bases and 7 bases, in that order; junction bases with no gene match: 8. The CDR3 region is CSAGDGLAGEQYF. In DNA, the CDR3 is TGCAGTGCCGGTGACGGACTAGCGGGTGAGCAGTACTTC.

This clonotype was counted between two and nine times. The gene calls are TRBV5-6 and TRBJ1-4, with no clear D. V was pared by 1 base and J by 8 bases, with 12 bases between. Germline CDR1 SGHDT, CDR2 YYEEEE. The CDR3 runs to 14 residues. CDR3 sequence: CASSLTRAGEKLFF. The CDR3 DNA sequence: TGTGCCAGCAGCTTGACCCGGGCAGGCGAAAAACTGTTTTTT. Complete variable domain (other parts from reference TRBV5-6 and TRBJ1-4): DAGVTQSPTHLIKTRGQQVTLRCSPKSGHDTVSWYQQALGQGPQFIFQYYEEEERQRGNFPDRFSGHQFPNYSSELNVNALLLGDSALYLCASSLTRAGEKLFFGSGTQLSVL.

The J gene is TRBJ1-5, the V gene TRBV2, with D tentatively TRBD1 (5 bases). The CDR3 totals 13 residues. V was clipped by 6 bases and J by 1 base, with 7 bases between them. Germline loops: CDR1 SNHLY, CDR2 FYNNEI. The CDR3 is CASRQGSNQPQHF. CDR3 coding DNA: TGTGCCAGCAGGCAGGGAAGCAATCAGCCCCAGCATTTT.

In this sample, this clonotype turned up a few times. The chain carries TRBV2 and TRBJ2-1, with D possibly called TRBD1 or TRBD2 (5 bases each). The V end was cut by 6 bases, the J end by 4 bases, with 13 bases between. This CDR3 is 14 amino acids long. Per the germline V gene, CDR1 is SNHLY and CDR2 is FYNNEI. DNA for the CDR3: TGTGCCAGCAGCAGGGACGTTACTTACAATGAGCAGTTCTTC. Residues: CASSRDVTYNEQFF.

The chain links TRBV19 to TRBJ1-2; the D gene is possibly TRBD1 (6 bases). Germline V lookup: CDR1 LNHDA, CDR2 SQIVND (reference sequence). The CDR3 runs 13 residues. The ends were cut back, 2 bases at V and 8 bases at J, with 12 bases in the middle. As DNA, the CDR3 is TGTGCCAGTAGTATAAGTCCAGGGGACGGCTACACCTTC. Its protein is CASSISPGDGYTF.

The rearrangement uses TRBV2 and TRBJ2-2, with 7 bases fitting TRBD1. The ends lost 6 bases at V and 7 bases at J; junction bases unmatched: 11. This CDR3 spans 15 amino acids. The germline V gene encodes CDR1 SNHLY and CDR2 FYNNEI. The CDR3 coding sequence is TGTGCCAGCAGCTTTGACAGGGTAGAAAGCGGGGAGCTGTTTTTT. It translates to CASSFDRVESGELFF.

The V and J genes are TRBV20-1 and TRBJ2-1; the D is unclear. The CDR3 is made up of 16 amino acids. Between the trimmed V and J ends, which lost 1 base and 3 bases, there was a span of 16 bases. CDR1 is DFQATT and CDR2 is SNEGSKA in the germline V gene (reference sequence). CDR3 coding DNA: TGCAGTGCTAGAGCCTTCGACTCCCCCTACTACAATGAGCAGTTCTTC. Translating it yields CSARAFDSPYYNEQFF.

This clonotype was seen more than once but under ten times. CDR3 bases: TGTGCCAGCAGCCAAGATAGGACTAGCGGGAGGGCCGGTAAGCAGTTCTTC. Protein product: CASSQDRTSGRAGKQFF. The chain is built from TRBV3-1 and TRBJ2-1; 15 nucleotides line up with TRBD2. Germline V lookup: CDR1 LGHDT, CDR2 YNNKEL (reference sequence). CDR3 size: 17 residues. Losses at the gene ends were 0 bases for V and 11 bases for J; bases not matched to a gene: 8.

This clonotype was counted a few times. V and J are TRBV29-1 and TRBJ2-7; no clear D gene. The length of the CDR3 is 11 residues. V was trimmed by 6 bases and J by 3 bases, leaving 9 bases between them. Germline-derived CDR1 and CDR2 are SQVTM and ANQGSEA. The CDR3 coding sequence is TGCAGCGTGAATTCCGGCTACGAGCAGTACTTC. Translating it yields CSVNSGYEQYF.

The chain couples TRBV6-2 or TRBV6-3 to TRBJ2-1, with 12 positions matching TRBD2. CDR1 MNHEY and CDR2 SVGEGT come from the germline V gene. There are 16 residues in the CDR3. V was clipped by 5 bases and J by 7 bases; unmatched bases: 9. In nucleotides, the CDR3 is TGTGCCAGCAGTCCACCTAGCGGGAGGGCCCTAAATGAGCAGTTCTTC. Amino acids: CASSPPSGRALNEQFF.

In its sample, this clonotype was seen many times. J is TRBJ1-5 and V is TRBV4-1; D gene uncertain. The CDR3 contains 16 residues. Germline loops: CDR1 MGHRA, CDR2 YSYEKL. V lost 5 bases to trimming and J lost 0 bases, with 14 bases between them. As DNA, the CDR3 is TGCGCCAGCAGCTCGCGTGAAGAGTCTAGCAATCAGCCCCAGCATTTT. Its translation: CASSSREESSNQPQHF.

There are a few counts of this clonotype. The chain has TRBV5-1 and TRBJ1-6, with 9 bases that match TRBD1. This CDR3 has 15 residues. The V segment lost 1 base and the J segment 9 bases; nucleotides outside the gene matches: 5. Germline loops: CDR1 SGHRS, CDR2 YFSETQ. The CDR3 loop is CASSLRGQGVSPLHF. CDR3 bases: TGCGCCAGCAGCTTGAGGGGACAGGGTGTTTCACCCCTCCACTTT.

This clonotype was counted a few times. An end of the junction differs from the germline gene, which may be a read error. The V gene is TRBV4-1, the J gene TRBJ2-3, with D uncertain. The CDR3 spans 15 residues. The germline gives CDR1 MGHRA, CDR2 YSYEKL. The CDR3, as DNA: TGCACCAGCAGCCAAGATAGGGTTGGTGGAGATACGCAGTATTTT. Protein product: CTSSQDRVGGDTQYF.